This TCR beta chain was profiled in a study of Ad26.COV2.S vaccination and SARS-CoV-2 variants. This CDR3 is built from 15 residues. The V and J ends lost 5 bases and 1 base respectively, with 13 bases between them. From germline, CDR1 is SEHNR and CDR2 FQNEAQ (reference sequence). The assay was immunoSEQ multiplex PCR, and TCRdb's table has in-frame clones only and misses some. The profile shows about 260,000 clones, approximately 88% of them singletons. Regarding treatment: roughly 19 received Ad26.COV2.S at low or high dose, single or two shots; about 5 received placebo; per-sample allocation not given. Day 63 after the first injection of vaccine or placebo was the sampling time. Ad26 vector vaccine expressed Wuhan-strain SARS-CoV-2 spike.

The sequencing here drew on peripheral blood, taken in a trial of Ad26.COV2.S vaccine versus placebo. The rearrangement joins TRBV7-9 to TRBJ2-3; D is uncertain. This TCR derives from a person between 18 and 65 years old who received the Ad26.COV2.S COVID-19 vaccine or a placebo. CDR3 sequence reads: CASSAYNRGTDTQYF. The CDR3 DNA sequence: TGTGCCAGCAGCGCATATAATCGCGGCACAGATACGCAGTATTTT.